This entry is about one TCR beta chain. The clone's antigen remains unknown. No much larger clone exists at a distance of one base, and base qualities are not known. The immunoSEQ Assay, a bias-controlled multiplex PCR, was used to amplify TCRbeta CDR3 regions from genomic DNA. Turning to the authors' computational methods: Within the assay, amplification of reference gene primers was used to estimate how many nucleated cells each sample contained. Sequence reads were collapsed and filtered to measure the absolute abundance of every unique TCRbeta CDR3 rearrangement. For each sample, productive Simpson clonality was calculated by taking the square root of Simpson's diversity index across productive rearrangements. In its TCRdb copy, this immuneACCESS table keeps in-frame sequences only and misses some clones. Where compared with another copy, unresolved V genes explain less than half of these, and the others have no known cause. That table gives V, J and clone size, and the DNA gave D and trimming. The sample includes about 140,000 clones, with approximately 82% observed a single time. The leading ten clones occupy approximately 10% of the sample.

The data were taken from a study of blood T cell repertoires in COVID-19 (dated by TCRdb to 2018 to 2021). Regarding the complete study: Samples from collaborators originated in the United States, Italy and Spain and spanned both the acute and convalescent phases of COVID-19. The repertoires were released in a freely available public database meant as a resource for research on the immune response to SARS-CoV-2. Where HLA class I and class II types were available, the types were taken from metadata supplied by the sample provider, not from assay-based typing. Deeply sampled blood TCRbeta repertoires from subjects exposed to, actively infected with, or recovered from COVID-19 were included in the dataset. A de-identified subject ID, COVID-19 status, age in years and sex were almost always included in the sample metadata. The material from the prospective study consisted of cDNA or gDNA derived from T cells, B-cell-depleted T cells, or PBMCs. Samples came from the ongoing ImmuneRACE study (first 160 participants) plus 1,254 subjects from 6 global collaborators.

Collaborating institutions collected whole blood in K2EDTA tubes following their own protocols. For TCRbeta analysis, collaborator samples were shipped as frozen whole blood, as isolated PBMCs, or as DNA extracted from either sample type. The CDR3 has 17 amino acids, counting the end cysteine and phenylalanine. The kept DNA is CDR3 alone, 51 bases in frame from the first base. CDR1 and CDR2 (LGHDT, YNNKEL) derive from the germline V gene (reference sequence). After removal of 4 bases from V and 7 bases from J, the junction retains 13 bases not matched to a gene. The study at large found these results: How much clinical and demographic metadata was included differed by source and by participant, and the metadata was provided uncurated.

This receptor was identified in a man between 60 and 75 years old with active or convalescent COVID-19. This chain joins TRBV3-1 (or the pseudogene TRBV3-2) to TRBJ1-4, with 9 middle bases fitting TRBD1. Sequencing was done on a sample of peripheral blood. The DNA sequence is as follows: TGTGCCAGCAGCCCGACGCCGGGACAGGGTGGGGGTGAAAAACTGTTTTTT. This encodes CASSPTPGQGGGEKLFF.